Following are 10 T cell receptor beta chains from one sample sequenced in a study of cytomegalovirus exposure and HLA in healthy donors. It was with 60 Vbeta and 13 Jbeta primers that the PCR ran. Repertoires were generated with immunoSEQ multiplex PCR, while TCRdb's copy carries only in-frame clones and drops some. Counted here are about 80,000 clones, roughly 80% occurring once; the ten biggest clones make up approximately 30%. The source material was PBMCs. These receptors were taken from a man aged 45 to 65 in good health and CMV-seropositive.

As for this clone: At one end, the junction sequence differs from germline, possibly due to a read error. The chain has TRBV10-2 and TRBJ2-6; 8 bases match TRBD1. Germline loops: CDR1 WSHSY, CDR2 SAAADI. The CDR3 length is 18 residues. For the CDR3, the DNA is TGCGCCAGCCAACCCGTCGGACAGGGATCAGCCGGGGCCAACGGCCTGACTTTC. It specifies CASQPVGQGSAGANGLTF.

The chain carries TRBV7-2 and TRBJ1-4, with no clear D. Deletions cut 1 base from V and 8 bases from J, with 11 bases between. The CDR3 is 14 amino acids. Germline V lookup: CDR1 SGHTA, CDR2 FQGNSA. The DNA for the CDR3 is TGTGCCAGCAGCTTAGTAGGATTGGGCGAAAAACTGTTTTTT. This translates into CASSLVGLGEKLFF.

In its sample, this clone was seen a few times. This sequence joins TRBV5-8 and TRBJ2-4; TRBD1 is a possible D gene (5 bases). The germline V gene has CDR1 SGHTS and CDR2 YDEGEE. The germline V and J ends were trimmed by 1 base and 6 bases, with 8 bases remaining between them. The CDR3 extends over 13 amino acids. CDR3 amino acids: CASSLQGVNIQYF. The CDR3 region has the DNA TGTGCCAGCAGCTTGCAGGGCGTAAACATTCAGTACTTC.

This chain joins TRBV2 and TRBJ2-1; 7 positions match TRBD2. Losses at the gene ends were 7 bases for V and 4 bases for J; bases not matched to a gene: 7. Per germline, CDR1 SNHLY and CDR2 FYNNEI. This CDR3 has 14 amino acids. DNA of the CDR3: TGTGCCAGCATCCCGCCTAGCGGATACAATGAGCAGTTCTTC. It yields the protein CASIPPSGYNEQFF.

V gene TRBV2 combines with J gene TRBJ2-7, with 7 bases fitting TRBD2. V lost 2 bases to trimming and J lost 2 bases; unmatched junction nucleotides: 6. The CDR3 extends over 15 amino acids. Germline CDR1 SNHLY, CDR2 FYNNEI. CDR3: CASSELSGGTYEQYF. The CDR3, as DNA: TGTGCCAGCAGTGAACTGTCGGGGGGAACCTACGAGCAGTACTTC.

The chain combines TRBV6-5 with TRBJ2-1, with D perhaps TRBD1 (5 bases). This CDR3 contains 14 residues. CDR1 MNHEY and CDR2 SVGAGI come from the germline V gene. Deletions cut 3 bases from V and 8 bases from J, with 14 bases between. This CDR3 reads CASSYQGTHDEQFF. CDR3 DNA sequence: TGTGCCAGCAGTTATCAGGGCACACACGATGAGCAGTTCTTC.

The chain has TRBV10-1 and TRBJ2-3, with TRBD2 matching over 12 bases. CDR1 is WNHNN, CDR2 SYGVQD, per germline (reference sequence). The J segment lost 3 bases and the V segment lost 7 bases, leaving 2 bases of the junction unmatched. The CDR3 length is 14 residues. The CDR3 loop is CASTSGRETDTQYF. DNA for the CDR3: TGCGCCAGCACTAGCGGGAGGGAAACAGATACGCAGTATTTT.

This chain uses TRBV2 with TRBJ2-1, with no clear D. V gave up 2 bases and J gave up 10 bases, with 6 bases separating them. This CDR3 has 11 residues. Germline assignment: CDR1 SNHLY and CDR2 FYNNEI. For the CDR3, the DNA is TGTGCCAGCAGTGAATATGGCGAGCAGTTCTTC. Translation: CASSEYGEQFF.

The V gene is TRBV19, the J gene TRBJ2-7; 13 bases are a match to TRBD2. The CDR3 has 15 amino acids. V trimming: 6 bases; J trimming: 2 bases; junction bases outside the gene matches: 4. The germline V gene has CDR1 LNHDA and CDR2 SQIVND (reference sequence). The CDR3 bases are TGTGCCAGTAGCCACACTAGCGGGAGGGCCTACGAGCAGTACTTC. Protein product: CASSHTSGRAYEQYF. The full variable domain, completed using reference TRBV19 and TRBJ2-7, is DGGITQSPKYLFRKEGQNVTLSCEQNLNHDAMYWYRQDPGQGLRLIYYSQIVNDFQKGDIAEGYSVSREKKESFPLTVTSAQKNPTAFYLCASSHTSGRAYEQYFGPGTRLTVT.

J is TRBJ1-2 and V is TRBV6-1; 7 bases line up with TRBD1. After removal of 5 bases from V and 4 bases from J, the junction contained 7 bases not matched to a gene. The germline V gene encodes CDR1 MNHNS and CDR2 SASEGT. This CDR3 comprises 14 residues. The CDR3 DNA reads as TGTGCCAGCAGTTTACAGGGGTTTGGCTATGGCTACACCTTC. Protein: CASSLQGFGYGYTF.